This TCR beta chain was profiled in a study of blood T cell repertoires in COVID-19. This table comes from immunoSEQ multiplex PCR, and its TCRdb copy is limited to in-frame clones, with some not included. Of around 120,000 clones in the sample, approximately 79% were seen once. This CDR3 spans 12 amino acids. Trimming cost V 10 bases and J 1 base, with 8 bases left between them. This sequence was found in a man aged 50-60 years with acute or convalescent COVID-19. This chain connects TRBV23-1 to TRBJ1-3; perhaps TRBD1 as D (5 bases). TRBV23-1 is an ORF, with its function uncertain. The sample was peripheral blood. Here the CDR3 reads CAIQGSGNTIYF. For the CDR3, the DNA is TGCGCCATCCAGGGTTCTGGAAACACCATATATTTT.